The next 25 T cell receptor beta chains were all read from a single sample in a study of regulatory and conventional T cells in RAG deficiency. Profiling relied on immunoSEQ multiplex PCR, and the TCRdb table lists in-frame clones only, not all of them. The sample has 25,000 to 35,000 clones; around 90% are singletons. Blood CD4+ CD25-high CD127-low regulatory T cells supplied the genomic DNA template. The sample was also linked to a second study, of regulatory T cells. That source reports: Amplification used 52 TRBV primers and 13 TRBJ primers.

Source material: Tregs sorted from blood. The receptors originated from a human donor in good health.

The V and J genes are TRBV5-1 and TRBJ2-1, with TRBD2 matching over 7 bases. With V trimmed by 4 bases and J by 5 bases, 9 bases remained unmatched. This CDR3 is built from 15 residues. Germline assignment: CDR1 SGHRS and CDR2 YFSETQ. In DNA, the CDR3 is TGCGCCAGCAGCCCGGGACTAACCAATAACAATGAGCAGTTCTTC. Its protein product is CASSPGLTNNNEQFF.

This chain connects TRBV7-8 to TRBJ1-4, with D possibly TRBD1 on 6 matching bases. V shed 5 bases and J shed 3 bases, with 10 bases lying between them. Germline CDR1 SGHVS, CDR2 FQNEAQ. The CDR3 runs 14 residues. CDR3 sequence reads: CASSPGQSNEKLFF. The CDR3 DNA is TGTGCCAGCAGCCCCGGACAGTCTAATGAAAAACTGTTTTTT.

V usage is TRBV5-1 and J usage is TRBJ2-3; 9 bases fit TRBD1. The junction had 7 bases not matched to a gene; V was cut back by 10 bases and J by 1 base. The germline CDR1 and CDR2 sequences are SGHRS and YFSETQ. The CDR3 is 14 amino acids. CDR3 DNA: TGCGCCGGTCGCCGGGACAGGGGCACAGATACGCAGTATTTT. As protein: CAGRRDRGTDTQYF.

J is TRBJ1-5 and V is TRBV10-3, with TRBD1 matching 7 bases. V shed 2 bases, J shed 0 bases, and the junction held 4 bases outside the gene matches. Germline CDR1 ENHRY, CDR2 SYGVKD. The CDR3 spans 16 residues. CDR3 in amino acids: CAISEGTAYSNQPQHF. CDR3 nucleotides: TGTGCCATCAGTGAGGGGACAGCTTATAGCAATCAGCCCCAGCATTTT.

The chain joins TRBV28 to TRBJ1-2; D call uncertain. Trimming removed 8 bases from V and 4 bases from J, with 14 bases in between. The CDR3 extends over 13 amino acids. Germline V gene lookup returns CDR1 MDHEN and CDR2 SYDVKM. CDR3 region: CASLSRTSYGYTF. CDR3 in DNA: TGTGCCAGCCTGAGCCGGACCTCCTATGGCTACACCTTC.

This sequence joins TRBV19 and TRBJ1-2, with 7 bases aligning to TRBD1. The CDR3 covers 14 residues. Germline V gene sequence: CDR1 LNHDA, CDR2 SQIVND (reference sequence). V lost 4 bases and J lost 2; bases outside the gene matches: 4. For the CDR3, the DNA is TGTGCCAGTAGTACCCTGACAGGGAACTATGGCTACACCTTC. Its translation: CASSTLTGNYGYTF.

The chain couples TRBV9 to TRBJ2-5; D possibly matches TRBD1 or TRBD2 (5 bases each). CDR3 length equals 16 residues. Germline V gives CDR1 SGDLS, CDR2 YYNGEE. Between the trimmed V and J ends, which lost 8 bases and 3 bases, there was a span of 23 bases. In nucleotides, the CDR3 is TGTGCCAGTTTTTTTAACCGGGACGTTGATGAAGAGACCCAGTACTTC. Translated, it gives CASFFNRDVDEETQYF.

This clone was detected only a few times. J is TRBJ1-6 and V is TRBV19; D unclear. Germline CDR1 is LNHDA and CDR2 is SQIVND (reference sequence). CDR3 length: 14 amino acids. Trimming stripped 3 bases from V and 10 bases from J, with 13 bases between. CDR3: CASSMGSRESPLHF. The CDR3 DNA sequence: TGTGCCAGTAGTATGGGTTCGAGGGAATCACCCCTCCACTTT. The complete variable domain, with remaining parts taken from reference TRBV19 and TRBJ1-6, reads DGGITQSPKYLFRKEGQNVTLSCEQNLNHDAMYWYRQDPGQGLRLIYYSQIVNDFQKGDIAEGYSVSREKKESFPLTVTSAQKNPTAFYLCASSMGSRESPLHFGNGTRLTVT.

The V and J genes are TRBV6-1 and TRBJ2-4; the D gene is possibly TRBD1 (5 bases). V shed 3 bases and J shed 0 bases, with 15 bases lying between them. The germline gives CDR1 MNHNS, CDR2 SASEGT. CDR3 length: 17 amino acids. For the CDR3, the DNA is TGTGCCAGCAGTGAGAGGCGGACATCGGTAGCCAAAAACATTCAGTACTTC. Translated, it gives CASSERRTSVAKNIQYF.

The chain is built from TRBV10-1 and TRBJ2-5; 11 nucleotides match TRBD1. V lost 5 bases, J lost 5 bases, and 4 bases stayed unmatched. This CDR3 region has 14 residues. The germline gives CDR1 WNHNN, CDR2 SYGVQD (reference sequence). Here the CDR3 reads CASSMGQGGETQYF. CDR3 sequence (DNA): TGCGCCAGCAGTATGGGACAGGGGGGGGAGACCCAGTACTTC.

The chain joins TRBV5-1 to TRBJ2-7; D is perhaps TRBD1 (5 bases). The ends were cut back, 4 bases at V and 1 base at J, with 9 bases in the middle. Germline V gene sequence: CDR1 SGHRS, CDR2 YFSETQ. The CDR3 extends over 13 amino acids. The CDR3 is CASSRDRSYEQYF. CDR3 DNA: TGCGCCAGCAGCCGAGACAGATCCTACGAGCAGTACTTC.

V is TRBV6-6 and J is TRBJ2-7, with D possibly matching TRBD1 (6 bases). Germline V gene data show CDR1 as MNHNY and CDR2 as SVGAGI (reference sequence). The ends were cut back, 4 bases at V and 4 bases at J, with 11 bases in the middle. CDR3 length equals 13 residues. As DNA, the CDR3 is TGTGCCAGCAGTTTTACAGGGTGGTACGAGCAGTACTTC. It codes for CASSFTGWYEQYF.

This clone has only one observation. V gene TRBV19 combines with J gene TRBJ1-5; 7 bases are a match to TRBD1. CDR1 LNHDA and CDR2 SQIVND come from the germline V gene (reference sequence). This CDR3 is built from 16 residues. The junction had 13 bases not matched to a gene; V was cut back by 5 bases and J by 6 bases. CDR3: CASSDPARGNGQPQHF. The CDR3 DNA is TGTGCCAGTAGTGACCCGGCCAGGGGGAACGGTCAGCCCCAGCATTTT. Drawing the rest from reference TRBV19 and TRBJ1-5, the complete variable domain is DGGITQSPKYLFRKEGQNVTLSCEQNLNHDAMYWYRQDPGQGLRLIYYSQIVNDFQKGDIAEGYSVSREKKESFPLTVTSAQKNPTAFYLCASSDPARGNGQPQHFGDGTRLSIL.

This clone is medium-sized by share. The chain has TRBV6-1 and TRBJ2-7; 11 bases map to TRBD1. J was trimmed by 3 bases and V by 0 bases; bases with no gene match: 7. Germline CDR1 MNHNS, CDR2 SASEGT. The CDR3 loop spans 17 amino acids. For the CDR3, the DNA is TGTGCCAGCAGTGAAGCCAGATGGGGGACAGGGGGCTACGAGCAGTACTTC. Protein sequence: CASSEARWGTGGYEQYF.

V and J are TRBV2 and TRBJ1-2; D is undetermined. This CDR3 is 13 amino acids long. CDR1 is SNHLY, CDR2 FYNNEI, per germline. Trimming shortened V by 1 base and J by 0 bases, and 3 bases separated the two germline ends. CDR3 sequence reads: CASSEGANYGYTF. CDR3 nucleotides: TGTGCCAGCAGTGAAGGGGCTAACTATGGCTACACCTTC.

The rearrangement joins TRBV9 to TRBJ2-7; no firm D call. The CDR3 covers 13 residues. Germline CDR1 and CDR2: SGDLS and YYNGEE. Trimming cost V 0 bases and J 2 bases, with 6 bases left between them. DNA of the CDR3: TGTGCCAGCAGCGTAGGTCCTACCTACGAGCAGTACTTC. This codes for CASSVGPTYEQYF.

This chain uses TRBV10-3 with TRBJ2-1; D is ambiguous. The CDR3 has 13 residues. The germline V gene has CDR1 ENHRY and CDR2 SYGVKD. Between the trimmed V and J ends, which lost 5 bases and 6 bases, there was a span of 11 bases. The chain's CDR3 is CAISPTPGNEQFF. CDR3 DNA: TGTGCCATCAGTCCGACTCCCGGCAATGAGCAGTTCTTC.

The CDR3 is CASRFRDSVNQPQHF. The CDR3 bases are TGTGCCAGCAGATTCCGGGACTCGGTGAATCAGCCCCAGCATTTT. The rearrangement uses TRBV28 and TRBJ1-5, with a weak D call TRBD1 (5 bases). V was trimmed by 6 bases and J by 4 bases, leaving 16 bases between them. CDR1 MDHEN and CDR2 SYDVKM come from the germline V gene. The CDR3 has 15 amino acids.

This clone was recorded once. This chain links TRBV5-8 with TRBJ1-1; 7 bases line up with TRBD1. Per the germline V gene, CDR1 is SGHTS and CDR2 is YDEGEE. The CDR3 length is 15 residues. J lost 4 bases, V lost 4 bases, and 10 bases had no gene match. The CDR3 sequence: CASSLRQTGFTEAFF. CDR3 in DNA: TGTGCCAGCAGCCTACGTCAGACAGGGTTCACTGAAGCTTTCTTT.

The V call is TRBV7-9, the J call TRBJ1-2; D unclear. Trimming pared 1 base from V and 4 bases from J, leaving 22 bases between. CDR1 SEHNR and CDR2 FQNEAQ come from the germline V gene (reference sequence). The CDR3 sequence is 18 residues long. CDR3 loop: CASSLEAGIWRTGYGYTF. The CDR3 coding sequence is TGTGCCAGCAGCTTAGAGGCGGGGATTTGGAGAACGGGCTATGGCTACACCTTC.

The chain employs TRBV9 and TRBJ2-3; D not resolved. V was shortened by 4 bases and J by 2 bases, with 5 bases between the two germline ends. This CDR3 is built from 12 residues. Germline loops: CDR1 SGDLS, CDR2 YYNGEE. CDR3 loop: CASSRLTDTQYF. CDR3 DNA sequence: TGTGCCAGCAGCCGTCTCACAGATACGCAGTATTTT.

The chain links TRBV14 to TRBJ2-1; unclear D gene. Germline CDR1 is SGHDN and CDR2 is FVKESK. V was pared by 4 bases and J by 1 base, with 8 bases between. The CDR3 length is 14 residues. CDR3 DNA: TGTGCCAGCAGCCCCGCCAGGTCCTACAATGAGCAGTTCTTC. This encodes CASSPARSYNEQFF. Full variable domain (remainder filled in from reference TRBV14 and TRBJ2-1): EAGVTQFPSHSVIEKGQTVTLRCDPISGHDNLYWYRRVMGKEIKFLLHFVKESKQDESGMPNNRFLAERTGGTYSTLKVQPAELEDSGVYFCASSPARSYNEQFFGPGTRLTVL.

The CDR3 bases are TGTGCCAGCAGTTACTCGATTGGTTCAGGGGGGACCCAGTACTTC. Translated, it gives CASSYSIGSGGTQYF. V and J are TRBV6-5 and TRBJ2-5, with 7 bases lining up with TRBD1. V was pared by 0 bases and J by 7 bases, with 8 bases of the junction left unmatched. Germline V gene data show CDR1 as MNHEY and CDR2 as SVGAGI. The CDR3 runs 15 residues.

The chain combines TRBV2 with TRBJ2-1; 7 bases line up with TRBD1. Germline trimming cut 8 bases from V and 9 bases from J; bases unmatched to any gene: 13. The CDR3 is 14 residues long. CDR1 is SNHLY and CDR2 is FYNNEI in the germline V gene. The CDR3 coding sequence is TGTGCCAGCCAAGTCAGGGGGAATAGACCTGAGCAGTTCTTC. Translated, it gives CASQVRGNRPEQFF.

The chain's CDR3 is CASSLGGRAANTQYF. CDR3 nucleotides: TGCGCCAGCAGCTTGGGAGGCAGGGCAGCGAATACGCAGTATTTT. The genes are TRBV5-1 and TRBJ2-3, with D tentatively TRBD1 (5 bases). CDR1 SGHRS and CDR2 YFSETQ come from the germline V gene. The CDR3 runs to 15 residues. Deletions cut 0 bases from V and 7 bases from J, with 15 bases between.